This T cell receptor (beta chain) was obtained from a study of T cells expressing NK-cell markers. In germline, CDR1 is SGHAT, CDR2 FQNNGV. This CDR3 has 19 amino acids. TCRdb reworked the 5' RACE reads into one entry per CDR3 protein, no DNA. Its clone listing holds 150,000 or so distinct CDR3 sequences. The gene calls are TRBV11-2 and TRBJ2-3; TCRdb designates TRBD2, a call that cannot be tested without DNA. The TCR originated in a woman aged 18 to 75 in good health. The sample consisted of blood T cells: a sorted CD56 or NKG2C T cell subset, CD4+ or CD8+ T cells, or bulk PBMC T cells (not recorded which). CDR3 sequence: CASTYRVGEWGPAKDTQYF.